This TCR beta chain was identified in a study of blood T cell repertoires in COVID-19. About the research overall: The origin of the acute and convalescent COVID-19 samples was the United States, Italy and Spain. The analysed material was cDNA or gDNA that came from T cells, B-cell-depleted T cells, or PBMCs.

In the authors' workflow: Reference gene primer amplification gave nucleated cell count estimates. Clones were sequenced by immunoSEQ multiplex PCR, and TCRdb holds only the in-frame ones, with some missing. The DNA was the basis for D and trimming; V, J and clone size are from that table. Of about 61,000 clones listed, about 90% are singletons. With 2 bases removed from V and 7 bases from J, the gap between germline ends came to 11 bases. Germline V gene lookup returns CDR1 MNHEY and CDR2 SMNVEV (reference sequence). The CDR3 contains 13 residues. Sequencing input: peripheral blood. The chain employs TRBV27 and TRBJ1-2, with TRBD1 as a possible D gene (6 bases). The receptor was isolated from a man aged 60-69 years with acute or convalescent COVID-19. The DNA of the CDR3 is TGTGCCAGCAGTTTACAGGGGCCAGGTGGCTACACCTTC. Amino acid sequence: CASSLQGPGGYTF.